The TCR beta chain described here comes from a study of blood T cell repertoires in COVID-19. Study background: Sites in the United States, Italy and Spain provided acute and convalescent COVID-19 samples.

The age range of participants was 18 to 89 years, with residence in 20 to 25 US areas. Participants' reported clinical history set cohort assignment. Per the original data handling: Reference gene primer amplification yielded estimated nucleated cell counts. Assay: immunoSEQ multiplex PCR; the TCRdb copy retains only in-frame clones and omits some. V, J and clone size are those of that table, while D and trimming were read from the DNA. Here the sample spans roughly 200,000 clones, 85% to 90% being singletons. J lost 10 bases, V lost 4 bases, and 6 bases had no gene match. CDR3 length: 14 residues. Germline V gives CDR1 SGHRS, CDR2 YFSETQ.

The rearrangement joins TRBV5-1 to TRBJ1-6; 9 nucleotides line up with TRBD1. The origin of this receptor is a woman in her thirties or forties with acute COVID-19. The sample was PBMCs or T cells enriched from blood (not recorded which). The chain's CDR3 is CASSGTGLGSPLHF. The CDR3, as DNA: TGCGCCAGCAGCGGGACAGGGCTGGGGTCACCCCTCCACTTT.